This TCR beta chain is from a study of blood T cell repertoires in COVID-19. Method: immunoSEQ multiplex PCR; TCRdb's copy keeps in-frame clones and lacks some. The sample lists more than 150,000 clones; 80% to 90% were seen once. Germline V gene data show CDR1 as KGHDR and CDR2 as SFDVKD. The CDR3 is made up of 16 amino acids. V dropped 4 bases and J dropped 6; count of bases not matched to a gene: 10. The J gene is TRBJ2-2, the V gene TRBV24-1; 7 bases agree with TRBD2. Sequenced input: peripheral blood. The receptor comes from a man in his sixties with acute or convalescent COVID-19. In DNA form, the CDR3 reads TGTGCCACCAGTGACCAAGCGGGATGGAAGGCCGGGGAGCTGTTTTTT. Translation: CATSDQAGWKAGELFF.